This TCR beta chain was documented in a study of CD8 T cells in ankylosing spondylitis. Preparation of TCR beta libraries was done by quantitative 5'-RACE with molecular barcodes. TCRdb reanalysed the 5' RACE reads using MiXCR and keeps one entry per CDR3 protein. The sample comprises 200,000 to 300,000 distinct CDR3 sequences, 24% of which are singletons, and more than 0.6% rests with the top ten. Study-level findings and limits: From matched ankylosing spondylitis synovial fluid, disease-linked clones were reportedly recovered at significantly enriched levels.

This clonotype was seen ten or more times. Its matching antigen is unknown. Trimming pared 0 bases from V and 9 bases from J, leaving 13 bases between. This CDR3 has 15 amino acids. Germline assignment: CDR1 SGHRS and CDR2 YFSETQ. The V and J genes are TRBV5-1 and TRBJ1-6; perhaps TRBD1 as D (5 bases). The material sequenced was blood, either unsorted or a sorted T cell fraction (not recorded which). The receptor's source is a male donor with ankylosing spondylitis or in good health (not recorded which). The CDR3 nucleotides are TGCGCCAGCAGCTTGGCAGGGACCGCCGGTTCACCCCTCCACTTT. It yields the protein CASSLAGTAGSPLHF.